This is a list of T cell receptor beta chains from one sample in a study of T-cell reconstitution after alpha-beta-depleted transplantation in children. TCRdb processed the PCR reads anew with MiXCR; each CDR3 protein has one entry. The table includes hundreds of thousands of distinct CDR3 sequences, approximately 12% detected once. The sample was PBMCs, mostly from graft donor cells, taken 360 days after TCRalphabeta/CD19-depleted stem cell transplant. These TCRs come from a male patient younger than 18 who had a stem cell transplant for acute myeloid leukemia, so the T cells may come from the graft donor. The CDR3 runs from the conserved cysteine through the conserved F or W. Fields, in order: D gene, V gene, clone size, J gene, CDR3 length, CDR3 DNA, CDR3 protein. A D gene is named only where the DNA matches it firmly. The size entry is marked missing in some rows and otherwise reads once, few, many or a size class.

>TRBD2|TRBV10-3|.|TRBJ2-1|15
TGTGCCATCACTGCTAGCGGGAGTCACTACAATGAGCAGTTCTTC
CAITASGSHYNEQFF
>.|TRBV11-2|few|TRBJ2-5|16
TGTGCCAGCAGCCCTTTAACAGTCCCCGATAGCCGGACCCAGTACTTC
CASSPLTVPDSRTQYF
>TRBD2|TRBV18|few|TRBJ2-1|12
TGTGCCAGCTCCCAGACTAGCGGGGAGCAGTTCTTC
CASSQTSGEQFF
>TRBD2|TRBV2|many|TRBJ2-7|15
TGTGCCAGCAGGACACTAGCGGGATTAGTCCACGAGCAGTACTTC
CASRTLAGLVHEQYF
>.|TRBV7-3|many|TRBJ2-3|13
TGTGCCAGCAGCCCCTTCGGCACAGATACGCAGTATTTT
CASSPFGTDTQYF
>.|TRBV7-3|few|TRBJ2-5|14
TGTGCCAGCAGCTTCGTCGGGGCTGTAGAGACCCAGTACTTC
CASSFVGAVETQYF
>TRBD2|TRBV20-1|few|TRBJ2-7|14
TGCAGTGCTAGAGGCGGGAGGAGGGCCTACGAGCAGTACTTC
CSARGGRRAYEQYF
>.|TRBV10-3|many|TRBJ2-5|13
TGTGCCATCAGCGAACTAGTAGAGGAGACCCAGTACTTC
CAISELVEETQYF
>.|TRBV7-2|few|TRBJ2-5|15
TGTGCCAGCAGCTCCAGTAGGGGAGAGGGGGAGACCCAGTACTTC
CASSSSRGEGETQYF
>.|TRBV7-8|.|TRBJ1-1|15
TGTGCCAGCAGCCTATTTGTCGGTTCGAACACTGAAGCTTTCTTT
CASSLFVGSNTEAFF
>.|TRBV5-1|.|TRBJ2-3|15
TGCGCCAGCAGTCACGGGACGGTTAGCACAGATACGCAGTATTTT
CASSHGTVSTDTQYF
>.|TRBV18|few|TRBJ2-3|15
TGTGCCAGCTCACCCCCCCAGGGCAGCACAGATACGCAGTATTTT
CASSPPQGSTDTQYF
>TRBD2|TRBV15|.|TRBJ2-2|17
TGTGCCACCAGCAGAGTATCGGGACTAGCGGGAGGCGGGGAGCTGTTTTTT
CATSRVSGLAGGGELFF
>.|TRBV28|many|TRBJ2-1|14
TGTGCCAGCAGTCCCCGGGAGCCCTACAATGAGCAGTTCTTC
CASSPREPYNEQFF
>TRBD1|TRBV7-8|.|TRBJ2-1|17
TGTGCCAGCAGCTCTGACCGGGACAGGGCTTTATACAATGAGCAGTTCTTC
CASSSDRDRALYNEQFF
>.|TRBV27|.|TRBJ2-1|13
TGTGCCAGTGGTTTTAGCTCCTACAATGAGCAGTTCTTC
CASGFSSYNEQFF
>.|TRBV7-3|few|TRBJ2-2|14
TGTGCCAGCAGTTGGGCCAGAAACACCGGGGAGCTGTTTTTT
CASSWARNTGELFF
>TRBD2|TRBV5-1|.|TRBJ2-3|16
TGCGCCAGCAGCTTTCGGCTAGCGGGGAACACAGATACGCAGTATTTT
CASSFRLAGNTDTQYF
>.|TRBV29-1|many|TRBJ1-3|14
TGCAGCGTTGATGGGGCGATGGGAGGAAACACCATATATTTT
CSVDGAMGGNTIYF
>.|TRBV12-3/TRBV12-4|.|TRBJ2-7|17
TGTGCCAGCAGCTCGCCCCCCACAGGGCAAAGGGCCTACGAGCAGTACTTC
CASSSPPTGQRAYEQYF
>TRBD1|TRBV20-1|many|TRBJ2-7|16
TGCAGTGCGAGAGACAGGGTGGAAGGATGGTCCTACGAGCAGTACTTC
CSARDRVEGWSYEQYF
>TRBD1|TRBV4-3|few|TRBJ2-4|12
TGCGCCAGCAGCCATCGGGACAGCCCCTTGTACTTC
CASSHRDSPLYF
>.|TRBV12-3/TRBV12-4|few|TRBJ1-4|16
TGTGCCAGCAGTTTAAAGGCTTCAGGGACCAATGAAAAACTGTTTTTT
CASSLKASGTNEKLFF
>TRBD1|TRBV12-3/TRBV12-4|many|TRBJ1-5|14
TGTGCCAGCAGTTTGGGACAGCGCAATCAGCCCCAGCATTTT
CASSLGQRNQPQHF
>TRBD2|TRBV20-1|.|TRBJ2-7|15
TGCAGTGCTGAAGATAGCGGGACGGTGGCCTACGAGCAGTACTTC
CSAEDSGTVAYEQYF
>TRBD2|TRBV11-1|.|TRBJ2-5|16
TGTGCCAGCAGTTCCCCGGGAGGTGGAACCCAAGAGACCCAGTACTTC
CASSSPGGGTQETQYF
>.|TRBV12-3/TRBV12-4|.|TRBJ2-5|14
TGTGCCAGCAACCGAACGAAGGAGCGAGGGACCCAGTACTTC
CASNRTKERGTQYF
>TRBD1|TRBV28|many|TRBJ2-7|18
TGTGCCAGCAGTTCCTCCGTCGTGGGCAGGGGGATAACCTACGAGCAGTACTTC
CASSSSVVGRGITYEQYF
>.|TRBV5-1|.|TRBJ2-5|14
TGCGCCAGCAGCTTGGTGGCAGCCCAAGAGACCCAGTACTTC
CASSLVAAQETQYF
>TRBD2|TRBV15|.|TRBJ2-1|13
TGTGCCACGGAGACTAGCGGGAGTTCTGAGCAGTTCTTC
CATETSGSSEQFF
>TRBD2|TRBV6-5|.|TRBJ2-5|15
TGTGCCAGCAGTTACGGGGGACTAGCTGGGGAGACCCAGTACTTC
CASSYGGLAGETQYF
>.|TRBV30|.|TRBJ2-1|11
TGTGCCTGGAGCTGGGGTGATGAGCAGTTCTTC
CAWSWGDEQFF
>.|TRBV28|many|TRBJ2-7|13
TGTGCCAGCAGTTCCTTTAGGAGGGACGAGCAGTACTTC
CASSSFRRDEQYF
>TRBD2|TRBV18|.|TRBJ2-2|14
TGTGCCAGCTCACATCTAGCGGACACCGGGGAGCTGTTTTTT
CASSHLADTGELFF
>.|TRBV18|many|TRBJ2-7|16
TGTGCCAGCTCACCCAACGTCGGCTCCCCCCCTGGGGAGCAGTACTTC
CASSPNVGSPPGEQYF